This TCR beta chain appears in the sequencing data of a study of T cells after yellow fever vaccination. Study-level points and caveats: Bulk-population clonotypes that are abundant could appear as contaminants in FACS-sorted repertoires. Weaker in magnitude, the secondary response showed a faster peak on day 5 versus 15. Clonotypes found in both CD4 and CD8 compartments made up a small share.

Looked up from germline, CDR1 is LNHNV and CDR2 is YYDKDF (reference sequence). J lost 0 bases, V lost 5 bases, and 1 base had no gene match. The CDR3 runs 14 residues. In its sample, this clonotype was seen a few times. Its antigen is not known. MiXCR, run by TCRdb on the 5' RACE reads, gives a single entry per CDR3 protein. The data show approximately 330,000 distinct CDR3 sequences, over 4% seen once. The sequence came from a man younger than 35 who received the YFV17D yellow fever vaccine. This specimen was PBMCs, taken 5 days after the yellow fever booster vaccination. The J gene is TRBJ2-1, the V gene TRBV15; 7 bases align to TRBD2. The CDR3 bases are TGTGCCACCAGCCGCGGGAGCTCCTACAATGAGCAGTTCTTC. Amino acids: CATSRGSSYNEQFF.